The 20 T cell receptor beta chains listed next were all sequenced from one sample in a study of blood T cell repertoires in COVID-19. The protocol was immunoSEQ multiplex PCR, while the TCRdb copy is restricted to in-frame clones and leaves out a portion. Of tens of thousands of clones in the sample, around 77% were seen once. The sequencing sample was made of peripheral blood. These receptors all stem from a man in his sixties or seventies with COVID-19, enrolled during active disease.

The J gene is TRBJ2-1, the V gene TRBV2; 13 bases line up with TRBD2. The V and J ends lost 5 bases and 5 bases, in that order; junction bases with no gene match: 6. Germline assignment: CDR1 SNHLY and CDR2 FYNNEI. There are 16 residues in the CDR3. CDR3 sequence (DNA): TGTGCCAGCAGTTCCGGACTAGCGGGAGACGACAATGAGCAGTTCTTC. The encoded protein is CASSSGLAGDDNEQFF.

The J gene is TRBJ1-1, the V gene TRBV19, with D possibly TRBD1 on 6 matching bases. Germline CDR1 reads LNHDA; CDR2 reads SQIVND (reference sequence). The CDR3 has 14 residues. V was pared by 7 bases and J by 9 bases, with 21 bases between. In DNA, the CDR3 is TGTGCCAGTATATCCCGGACAGAGAGTAGACAAGCTTTCTTT. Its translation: CASISRTESRQAFF.

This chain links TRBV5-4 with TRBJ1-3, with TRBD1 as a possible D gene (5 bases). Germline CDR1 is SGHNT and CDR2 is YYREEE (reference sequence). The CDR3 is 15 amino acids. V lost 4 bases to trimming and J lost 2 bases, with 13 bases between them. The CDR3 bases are TGTGCCAGCAGCATAGCCGGCAGGGCTGGAAACACCATATATTTT. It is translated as CASSIAGRAGNTIYF.

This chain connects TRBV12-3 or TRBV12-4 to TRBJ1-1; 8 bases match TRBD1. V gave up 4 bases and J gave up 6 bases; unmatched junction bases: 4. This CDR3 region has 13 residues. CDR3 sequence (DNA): TGTGCCAGCAGTTCCGACAGGGGCGCTGAAGCTTTCTTT. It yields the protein CASSSDRGAEAFF.

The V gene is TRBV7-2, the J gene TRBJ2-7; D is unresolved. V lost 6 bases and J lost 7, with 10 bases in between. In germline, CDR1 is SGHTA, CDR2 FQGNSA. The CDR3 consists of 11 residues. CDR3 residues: CASSGLEEQYF. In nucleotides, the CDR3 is TGTGCCAGCAGTGGTTTGGAGGAGCAGTACTTC.

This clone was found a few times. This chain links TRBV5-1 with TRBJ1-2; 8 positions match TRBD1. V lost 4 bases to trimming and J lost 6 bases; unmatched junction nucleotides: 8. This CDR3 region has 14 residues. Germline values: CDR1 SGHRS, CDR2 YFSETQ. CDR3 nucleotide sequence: TGCGCCAGCAGCATGGGACCGGGACAGGATGGCTACACCTTC. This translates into CASSMGPGQDGYTF.

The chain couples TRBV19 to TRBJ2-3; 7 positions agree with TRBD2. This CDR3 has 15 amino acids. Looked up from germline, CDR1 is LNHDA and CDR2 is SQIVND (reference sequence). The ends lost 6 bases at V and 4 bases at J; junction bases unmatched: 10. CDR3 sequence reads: CASSWGGGPADTQYF. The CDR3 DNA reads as TGTGCCAGTAGCTGGGGGGGAGGGCCCGCAGATACGCAGTATTTT.

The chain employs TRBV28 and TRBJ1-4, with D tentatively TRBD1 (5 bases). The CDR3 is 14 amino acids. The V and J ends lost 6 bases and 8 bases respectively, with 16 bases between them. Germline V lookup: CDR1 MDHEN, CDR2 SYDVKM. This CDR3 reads CASSLAGRGEKLFF. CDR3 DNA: TGTGCCAGCAGCTTAGCGGGGAGGGGAGAAAAACTGTTTTTT. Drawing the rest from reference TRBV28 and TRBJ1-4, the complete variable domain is DVKVTQSSRYLVKRTGEKVFLECVQDMDHENMFWYRQDPGLGLRLIYFSYDVKMKEKGDIPEGYSVSREKKERFSLILESASTNQTSMYLCASSLAGRGEKLFFGSGTQLSVL.

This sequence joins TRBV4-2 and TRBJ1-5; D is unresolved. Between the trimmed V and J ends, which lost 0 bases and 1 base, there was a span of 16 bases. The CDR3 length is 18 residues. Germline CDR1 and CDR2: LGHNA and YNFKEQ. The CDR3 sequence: CASSQDLPGLGSNQPQHF. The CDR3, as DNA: TGTGCCAGCAGCCAAGATTTACCGGGTCTCGGGAGCAATCAGCCCCAGCATTTT.

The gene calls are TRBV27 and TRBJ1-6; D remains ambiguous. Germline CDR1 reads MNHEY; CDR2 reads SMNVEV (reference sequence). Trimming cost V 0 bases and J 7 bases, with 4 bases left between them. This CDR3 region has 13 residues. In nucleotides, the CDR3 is TGTGCCAGCAGTTTATCGAGGAATTCACCCCTCCACTTT. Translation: CASSLSRNSPLHF.

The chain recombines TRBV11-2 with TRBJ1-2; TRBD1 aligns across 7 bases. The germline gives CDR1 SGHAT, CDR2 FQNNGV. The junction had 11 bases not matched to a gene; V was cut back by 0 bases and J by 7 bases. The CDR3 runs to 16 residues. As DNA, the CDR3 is TGTGCCAGCAGCTTAGAGGCAGGGGGAATGGTATTTGGCTACACCTTC. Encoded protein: CASSLEAGGMVFGYTF.

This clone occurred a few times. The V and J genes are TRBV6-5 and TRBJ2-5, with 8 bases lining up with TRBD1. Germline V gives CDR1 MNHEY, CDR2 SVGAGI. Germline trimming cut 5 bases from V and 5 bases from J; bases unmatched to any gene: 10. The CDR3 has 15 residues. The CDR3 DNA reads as TGTGCCAGCAGTATGGGACAGGTATTAGGGGAGACCCAGTACTTC. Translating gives CASSMGQVLGETQYF.

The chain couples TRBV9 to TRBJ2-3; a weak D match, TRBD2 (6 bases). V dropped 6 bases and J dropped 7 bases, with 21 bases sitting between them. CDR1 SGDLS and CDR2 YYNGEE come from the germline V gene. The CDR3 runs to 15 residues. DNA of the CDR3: TGTGCCAGCACCTCGGGAGAAACAGGAGCGCATACGCAGTATTTT. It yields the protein CASTSGETGAHTQYF. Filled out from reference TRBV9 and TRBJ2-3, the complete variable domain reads DSGVTQTPKHLITATGQRVTLRCSPRSGDLSVYWYQQSLDQGLQFLIQYYNGEERAKGNILERFSAQQFPDLHSELNLSSLELGDSALYFCASTSGETGAHTQYFGPGTRLTVL.

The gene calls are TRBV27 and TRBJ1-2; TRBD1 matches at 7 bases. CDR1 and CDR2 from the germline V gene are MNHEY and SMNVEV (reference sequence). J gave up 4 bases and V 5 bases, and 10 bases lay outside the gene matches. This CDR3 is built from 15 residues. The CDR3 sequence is CASSLRQGWGYGYTF. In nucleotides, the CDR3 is TGTGCCAGCAGTCTACGACAGGGCTGGGGCTATGGCTACACCTTC.

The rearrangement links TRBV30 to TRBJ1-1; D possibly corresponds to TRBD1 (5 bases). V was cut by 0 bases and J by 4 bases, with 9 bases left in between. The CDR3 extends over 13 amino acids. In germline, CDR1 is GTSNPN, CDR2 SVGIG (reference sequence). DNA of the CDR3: TGTGCCTGGAGTGTACAAGGGGCCACTGAAGCTTTCTTT. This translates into CAWSVQGATEAFF.

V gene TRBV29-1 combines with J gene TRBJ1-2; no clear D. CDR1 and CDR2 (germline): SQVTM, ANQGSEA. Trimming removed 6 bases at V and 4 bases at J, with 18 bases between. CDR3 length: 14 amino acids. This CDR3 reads CSVVPNPGGYGYTF. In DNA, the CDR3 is TGCAGCGTCGTACCTAACCCAGGAGGCTATGGCTACACCTTC.

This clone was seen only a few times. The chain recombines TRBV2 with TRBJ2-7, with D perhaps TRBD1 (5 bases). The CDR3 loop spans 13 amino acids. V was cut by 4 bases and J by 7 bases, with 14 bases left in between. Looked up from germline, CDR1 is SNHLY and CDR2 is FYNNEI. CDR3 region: CASSVDSPGEQYF. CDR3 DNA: TGTGCCAGCAGTGTTGACAGCCCAGGGGAGCAGTACTTC.

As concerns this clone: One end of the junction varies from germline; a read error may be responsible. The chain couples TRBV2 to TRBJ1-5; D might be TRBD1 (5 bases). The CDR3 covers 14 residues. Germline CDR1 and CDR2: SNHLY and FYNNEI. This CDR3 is CASSEGAGFQPQHF. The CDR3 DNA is TGTGCCAGCAGCGAAGGGGCGGGGTTCCAGCCCCAGCATTTT.

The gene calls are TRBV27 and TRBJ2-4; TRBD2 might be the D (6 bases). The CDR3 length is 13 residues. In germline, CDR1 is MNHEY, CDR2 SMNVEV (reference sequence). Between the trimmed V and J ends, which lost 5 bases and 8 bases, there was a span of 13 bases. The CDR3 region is CASSQRGRHIQYF. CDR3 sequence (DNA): TGTGCCAGCAGTCAGAGAGGGAGGCACATTCAGTACTTC.

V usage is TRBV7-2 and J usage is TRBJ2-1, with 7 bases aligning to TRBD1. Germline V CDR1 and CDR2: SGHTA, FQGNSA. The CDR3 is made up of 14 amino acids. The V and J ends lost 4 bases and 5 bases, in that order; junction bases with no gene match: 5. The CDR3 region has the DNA TGTGCCAGCAGCTATCGAACAGGGGACAATGAGCAGTTCTTC. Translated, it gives CASSYRTGDNEQFF.